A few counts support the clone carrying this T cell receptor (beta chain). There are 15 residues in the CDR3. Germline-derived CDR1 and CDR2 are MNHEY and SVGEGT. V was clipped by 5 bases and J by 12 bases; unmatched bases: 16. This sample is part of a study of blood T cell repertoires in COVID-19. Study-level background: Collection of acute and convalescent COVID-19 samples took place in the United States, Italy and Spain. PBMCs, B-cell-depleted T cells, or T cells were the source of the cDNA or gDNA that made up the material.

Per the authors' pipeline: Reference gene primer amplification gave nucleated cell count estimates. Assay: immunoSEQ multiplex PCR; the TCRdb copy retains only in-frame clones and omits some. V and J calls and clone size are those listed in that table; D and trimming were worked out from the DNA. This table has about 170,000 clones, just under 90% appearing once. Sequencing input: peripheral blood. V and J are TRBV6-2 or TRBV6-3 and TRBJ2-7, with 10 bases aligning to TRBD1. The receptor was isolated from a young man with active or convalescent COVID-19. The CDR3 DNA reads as TGTGCCAGCAGTCAAGATCTGACAGGGGGCAATCTTCGGTACTTC. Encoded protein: CASSQDLTGGNLRYF.